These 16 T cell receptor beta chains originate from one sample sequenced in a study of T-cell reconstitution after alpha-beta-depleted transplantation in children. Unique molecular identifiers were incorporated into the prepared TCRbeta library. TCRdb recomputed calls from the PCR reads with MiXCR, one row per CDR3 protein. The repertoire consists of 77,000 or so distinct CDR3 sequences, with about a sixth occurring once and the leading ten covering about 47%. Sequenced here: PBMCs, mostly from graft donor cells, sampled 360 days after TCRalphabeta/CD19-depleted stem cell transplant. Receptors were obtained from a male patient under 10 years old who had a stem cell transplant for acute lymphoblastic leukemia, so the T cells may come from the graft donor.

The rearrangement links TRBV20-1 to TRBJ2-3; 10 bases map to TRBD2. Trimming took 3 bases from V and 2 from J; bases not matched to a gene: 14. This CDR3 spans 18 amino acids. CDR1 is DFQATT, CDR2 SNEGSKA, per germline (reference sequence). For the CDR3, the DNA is TGCAGTGCTAGCCCACTAGCGGGACCAGGCTTTGCCACAGATACGCAGTATTTT. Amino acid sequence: CSASPLAGPGFATDTQYF.

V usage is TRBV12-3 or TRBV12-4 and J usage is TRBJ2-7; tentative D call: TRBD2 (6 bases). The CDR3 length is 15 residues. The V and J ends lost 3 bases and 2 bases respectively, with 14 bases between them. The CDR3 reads CASSFLRDSAYEQYF. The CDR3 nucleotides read TGTGCCAGCAGTTTCCTACGGGACTCCGCCTACGAGCAGTACTTC.

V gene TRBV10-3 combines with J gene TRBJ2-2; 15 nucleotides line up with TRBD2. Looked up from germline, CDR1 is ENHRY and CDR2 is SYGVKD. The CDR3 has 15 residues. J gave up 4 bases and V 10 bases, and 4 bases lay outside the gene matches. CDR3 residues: CATGLAGGSTGELFF. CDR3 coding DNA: TGTGCCACCGGACTAGCGGGAGGGTCCACCGGGGAGCTGTTTTTT.

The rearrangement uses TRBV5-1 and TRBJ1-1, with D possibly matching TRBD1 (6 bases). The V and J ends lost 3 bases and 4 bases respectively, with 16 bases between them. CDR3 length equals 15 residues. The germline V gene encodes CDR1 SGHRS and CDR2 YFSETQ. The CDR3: CASSSGHFKGTEAFF. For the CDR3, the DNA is TGCGCCAGCAGCTCGGGACATTTCAAGGGCACTGAAGCTTTCTTT.

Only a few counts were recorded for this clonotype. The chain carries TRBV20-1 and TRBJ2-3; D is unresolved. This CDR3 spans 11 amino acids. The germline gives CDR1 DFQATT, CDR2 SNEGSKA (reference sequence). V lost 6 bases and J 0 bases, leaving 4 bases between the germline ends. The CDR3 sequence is CSAQSTDTQYF. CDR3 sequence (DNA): TGCAGTGCCCAAAGCACAGATACGCAGTATTTT.

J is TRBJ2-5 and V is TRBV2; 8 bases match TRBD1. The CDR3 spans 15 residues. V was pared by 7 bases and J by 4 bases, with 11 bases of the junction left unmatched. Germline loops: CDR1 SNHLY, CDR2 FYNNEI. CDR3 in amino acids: CASTKDRARGETQYF. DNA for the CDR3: TGTGCCAGCACGAAGGACAGGGCGCGGGGAGAGACCCAGTACTTC.

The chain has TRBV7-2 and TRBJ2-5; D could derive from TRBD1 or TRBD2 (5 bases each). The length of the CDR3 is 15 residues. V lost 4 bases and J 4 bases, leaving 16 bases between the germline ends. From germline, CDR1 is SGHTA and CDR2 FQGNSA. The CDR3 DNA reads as TGTGCCAGCAGCTATAGCGCCTGGGGCGTAGAGACCCAGTACTTC. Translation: CASSYSAWGVETQYF.

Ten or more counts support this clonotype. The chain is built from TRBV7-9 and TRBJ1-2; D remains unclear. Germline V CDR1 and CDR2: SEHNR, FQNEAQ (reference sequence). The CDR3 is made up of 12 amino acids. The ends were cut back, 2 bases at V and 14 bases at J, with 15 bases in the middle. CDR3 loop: CASSLPGPLLTF. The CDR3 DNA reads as TGTGCCAGCAGCTTACCTGGACCGCTTTTAACCTTC. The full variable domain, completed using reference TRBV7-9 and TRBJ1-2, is DTGVSQNPRHKITKRGQNVTFRCDPISEHNRLYWYRQTLGQGPEFLTYFQNEAQLEKSRLLSDRFSAERPKGSFSTLEIQRTEQGDSAMYLCASSLPGPLLTFGSGTRLTVV.

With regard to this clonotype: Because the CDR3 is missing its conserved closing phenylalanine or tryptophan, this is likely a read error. CDR3 sequence: CSAPRRLAGAYNEQFL. The CDR3 nucleotides read TGCAGTGCTCCGCGCAGACTAGCGGGAGCCTACAATGAGCAGTTCCTC. The gene calls are TRBV20-1 and TRBJ2-1; 12 bases are a match to TRBD2. This CDR3 contains 16 residues. Germline values: CDR1 DFQATT, CDR2 SNEGSKA (reference sequence). Trimming removed 5 bases from V and 2 bases from J; junction bases left unmatched: 7.

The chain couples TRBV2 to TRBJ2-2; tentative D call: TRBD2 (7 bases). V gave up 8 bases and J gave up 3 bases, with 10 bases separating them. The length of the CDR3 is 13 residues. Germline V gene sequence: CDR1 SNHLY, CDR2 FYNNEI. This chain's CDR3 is CASGRGHTGELFF. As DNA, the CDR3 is TGTGCCAGCGGGCGGGGGCACACCGGGGAGCTGTTTTTT.

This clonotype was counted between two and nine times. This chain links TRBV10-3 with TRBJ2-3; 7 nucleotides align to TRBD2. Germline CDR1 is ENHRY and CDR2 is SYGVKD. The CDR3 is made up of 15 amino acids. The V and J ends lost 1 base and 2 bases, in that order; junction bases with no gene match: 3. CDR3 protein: CAISELGTNTDTQYF. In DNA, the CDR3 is TGTGCCATCAGTGAGTTGGGGACTAACACAGATACGCAGTATTTT.

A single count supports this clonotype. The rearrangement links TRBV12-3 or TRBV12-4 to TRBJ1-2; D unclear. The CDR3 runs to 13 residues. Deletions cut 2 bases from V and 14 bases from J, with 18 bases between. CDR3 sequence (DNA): TGTGCCAGCAGTTTAATTTTTTCGGGGTCTAGGACCTTC. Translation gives CASSLIFSGSRTF.

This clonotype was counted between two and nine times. In DNA, the CDR3 is TGTGCCAGCAGCTTATGGTTCGGGGGGTACAATGAGCAGTTCTTC. It is translated as CASSLWFGGYNEQFF. The V gene is TRBV7-9, the J gene TRBJ2-1; TRBD2 aligns across 7 bases. The junction had 5 bases not matched to a gene; V was cut back by 2 bases and J by 4 bases. Germline values: CDR1 SEHNR, CDR2 FQNEAQ (reference sequence). CDR3 length: 15 residues.

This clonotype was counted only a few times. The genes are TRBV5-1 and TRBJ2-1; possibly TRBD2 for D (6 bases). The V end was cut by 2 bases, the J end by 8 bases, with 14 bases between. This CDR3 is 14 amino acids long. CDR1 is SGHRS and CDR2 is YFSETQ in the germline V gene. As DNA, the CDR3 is TGCGCCAGCAGCTTAACTCTAGCGTTCCATGAGCAGTTCTTC. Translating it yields CASSLTLAFHEQFF.

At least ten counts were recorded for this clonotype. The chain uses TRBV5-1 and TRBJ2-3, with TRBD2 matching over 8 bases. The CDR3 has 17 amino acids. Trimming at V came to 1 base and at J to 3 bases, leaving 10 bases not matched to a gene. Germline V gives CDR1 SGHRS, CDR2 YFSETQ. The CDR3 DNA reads TGCGCCAGCAGCTTGAAAAGCGGGAGAGCTCCTACAGATACGCAGTATTTT. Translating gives CASSLKSGRAPTDTQYF.

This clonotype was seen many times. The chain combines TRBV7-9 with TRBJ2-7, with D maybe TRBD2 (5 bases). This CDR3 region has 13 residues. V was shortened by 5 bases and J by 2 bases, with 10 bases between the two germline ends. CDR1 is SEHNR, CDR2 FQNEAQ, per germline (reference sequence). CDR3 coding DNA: TGTGCCAGCAGCCCCGACTACGCCTACGAGCAGTACTTC. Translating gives CASSPDYAYEQYF.